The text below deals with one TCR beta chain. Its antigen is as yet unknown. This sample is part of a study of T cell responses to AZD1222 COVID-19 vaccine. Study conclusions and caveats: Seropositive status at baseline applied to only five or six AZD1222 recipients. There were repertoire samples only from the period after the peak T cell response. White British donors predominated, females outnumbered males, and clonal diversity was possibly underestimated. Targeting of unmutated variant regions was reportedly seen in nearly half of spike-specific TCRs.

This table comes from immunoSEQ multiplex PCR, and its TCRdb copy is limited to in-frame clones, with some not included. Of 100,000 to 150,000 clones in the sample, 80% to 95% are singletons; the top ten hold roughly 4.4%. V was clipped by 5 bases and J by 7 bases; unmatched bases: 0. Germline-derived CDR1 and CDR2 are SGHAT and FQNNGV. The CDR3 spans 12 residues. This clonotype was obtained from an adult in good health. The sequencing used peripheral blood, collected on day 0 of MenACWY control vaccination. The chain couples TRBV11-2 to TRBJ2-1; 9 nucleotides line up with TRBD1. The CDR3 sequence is CASSGTGNEQFF. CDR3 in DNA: TGTGCCAGCAGCGGGACAGGGAATGAGCAGTTCTTC. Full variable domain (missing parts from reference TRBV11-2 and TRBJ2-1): EAGVAQSPRYKIIEKRQSVAFWCNPISGHATLYWYQQILGQGPKLLIQFQNNGVVDDSQLPKDRFSAERLKGVDSTLKIQPAKLEDSAVYLCASSGTGNEQFFGPGTRLTVL.